These T cell receptor beta chains were read from a single sample in a study of cytomegalovirus exposure and HLA in healthy donors. Sequencing used immunoSEQ multiplex PCR; TCRdb keeps in-frame clones, though not all of them. The sample contains 150,000 to 200,000 clones, 75% to 85% of which appear only once. The source material was PBMCs. The origin of the receptors is a girl aged 5-17 years in good health and CMV-seropositive. CDR3s include the opening cysteine and the closing phenylalanine or tryptophan. A D gene is named only where the DNA matches it firmly. Clone size is given for some rows only: seen once, a few or many times, or a class if the clone is expanded.

>NA|TRBV14|TRBJ1-5|NA
TGTGCCAGCAGCCAAGTGGAGGGCGGGGGGATGAATCAGCCCCAGCATTTT
CASSQVEGGGMNQPQHF
>TRBD1|TRBV2|TRBJ2-6|NA
TGTGCCAGCAGTGTACAGGGGGCGAGGGGGGCCAACGTCCTGACTTTC
CASSVQGARGANVLTF
>NA|TRBV5-1|TRBJ2-2|NA
TGCGCCAGCAGCTTGGTAACAGGCCGGAACACCGGGGAGCTGTTTTTT
CASSLVTGRNTGELFF
>TRBD1|TRBV5-8|TRBJ1-4|NA
TGTGCCAGCAGCTTCGGACAGGGGGCAACTAATGAAAAACTGTTTTTT
CASSFGQGATNEKLFF
>NA|TRBV11-2|TRBJ2-7|NA
TGTGCCAGCAGCCTCGACAGGACTTCCTACGAGCAGTACTTC
CASSLDRTSYEQYF
>TRBD1|TRBV6-6|TRBJ1-4|NA
TGTGCCAGCAGTCAGACAGGGTCTAATGAAAAACTGTTTTTT
CASSQTGSNEKLFF
>NA|TRBV27|TRBJ1-1|NA
TGTGCCAGCAGACCCGAACAGGGATGGAACACTGAAGCTTTCTTT
CASRPEQGWNTEAFF
>NA|TRBV19|TRBJ2-5|NA
TGTGCCAGTAGTAGCCAGGGGCGCGAGACCCAGTACTTC
CASSSQGRETQYF
>NA|TRBV7-2|TRBJ2-7|NA
TGTGCCAGCAGCTTTGGCAGGGGCTACGAGCAGTACTTC
CASSFGRGYEQYF
>NA|TRBV7-9|TRBJ1-2|NA
TGTGCCAGCAGCTTAGGGACAGCTCCTTTGGGAGGCTACACCTTC
CASSLGTAPLGGYTF
>TRBD1|TRBV30|TRBJ2-3|NA
TGTGCCCACTCACAGGGGGTAAATACGCAGTATTTT
CAHSQGVNTQYF
>TRBD2|TRBV18|TRBJ2-1|NA
TGTGCCAGCTCACCACCGAACCAACTCGGGGGGGGCCGTAATGAGCAGTTCTTC
CASSPPNQLGGGRNEQFF
>TRBD1|TRBV30|TRBJ2-2|NA
TGTGCCTGGAGTGGGACAGGGGGCACCGGGGAGCTGTTTTTT
CAWSGTGGTGELFF
>TRBD2|TRBV11-3|TRBJ2-5|NA
TGTGCCAGCAGCTTAGAACCGGGACTAGCGGGGGGGAGCCTCCGGACCCAGTACTTC
CASSLEPGLAGGSLRTQYF
>NA|TRBV12-5|TRBJ1-3|NA
TGTGCTAGTGGTTTGGTACGCGACACCATATATTTT
CASGLVRDTIYF
>NA|TRBV19|TRBJ2-7|NA
TGTGCCAGTAGTGTTCCCGGGACATATTACGAGCAGTACTTC
CASSVPGTYYEQYF
>NA|TRBV19|TRBJ2-3|NA
TGTGCCAGTAGTCTTGGCGGTGCCGGCGGAGATACGCAGTATTTT
CASSLGGAGGDTQYF
>NA|TRBV11-3|TRBJ2-6|NA
TGTGCCAGCAGCCCTCCGGGAGTCCCTGGGGCCAACGTCCTGACTTTC
CASSPPGVPGANVLTF
>NA|TRBV21-1|TRBJ1-2|NA
TGTGCCAGCAGCAAAGCAGGTCTCCGGGACTATGGCTACACCTTC
CASSKAGLRDYGYTF
>NA|TRBV19|TRBJ1-3|NA
TGTGCCAGTAAAAGACAGGTTCTTGGAAACACCATATATTTT
CASKRQVLGNTIYF
>TRBD1|TRBV4-1|TRBJ1-6|NA
TGCGCCAGCAGCCACGAATGGACAGGCGGGTCACCCCTCCACTTT
CASSHEWTGGSPLHF
>NA|TRBV25-1|TRBJ2-7|NA
TGTGCCAGCAGTGAATGGAGGTCGTCCCCCGGTCGCTACGAGCAGTACTTC
CASSEWRSSPGRYEQYF
>NA|TRBV6-1|TRBJ2-1|NA
TGTGCCAGCACCCCCGGGACTTCTTACAATGAGCAGTTCTTC
CASTPGTSYNEQFF
>NA|TRBV10-1|TRBJ2-2|few
TGCGCCAGCAGTGAGGGGGGGGCAGCAGAGATTCACACCGGGGAGCTGTTTTTT
CASSEGGAAEIHTGELFF
>TRBD1|TRBV30|TRBJ1-1|once
TGTGCCTGGAGTGTACAGGACAGGGCCTTTGAAGCTTTCTTT
CAWSVQDRAFEAFF
>TRBD1|TRBV7-6|TRBJ1-4|NA
TGTGCCAGCAGCCCAGGACAGGGAGGGGGTGAAAAACTGTTTTTT
CASSPGQGGGEKLFF
>TRBD2|TRBV2|TRBJ2-1|NA
TGTGCCAGCACGGGGGGGACTAGCGGGGCCCATGAGCAGTTCTTC
CASTGGTSGAHEQFF
>NA|TRBV7-7|TRBJ1-4|NA
TGTGCCAGCAGCTTAGCCGCAGGCCTTAATGAAAAACTGTTTTTT
CASSLAAGLNEKLFF
>TRBD1|TRBV7-2|TRBJ2-7|once
TGTGCCAGCAGCTCTCGGACAGGATCCTACGAGCAGCACTTC
CASSSRTGSYEQHF
>TRBD1|TRBV7-2|TRBJ2-5|NA
TGTGCCAGCAGCCCCGGACAGGGGGCAGAGACCCAGTACTTC
CASSPGQGAETQYF
>NA|TRBV4-3|TRBJ1-2|NA
TGCGCCAGCAGCCAAGACGACAGCAACTATGGCTACACCTTC
CASSQDDSNYGYTF
>TRBD1|TRBV18|TRBJ1-4|NA
TGTGCCAGCTCACTAGACCGGACAGGGAAACTGTTTTTT
CASSLDRTGKLFF
>NA|TRBV7-6|TRBJ1-1|once
TGTGCCAGCAGCCGAGGAGTCGACACTGAAGCTTTCTTT
CASSRGVDTEAFF
>NA|TRBV5-1|TRBJ2-7|NA
TGCGCCAGCAAGTACTACCAGGGGTTCCACGAGCAGTACTTC
CASKYYQGFHEQYF
>TRBD1|TRBV7-8|TRBJ1-1|NA
TGTGCCAGCAGCTTAGCGGTTAAGACAGGGGTCACTGAAGCTTTCTTT
CASSLAVKTGVTEAFF